The clone carrying this TCR beta chain was recorded a few times. Germline CDR1 reads LGHDT; CDR2 reads YNNKEL (reference sequence). With 0 bases removed from V and 4 bases from J, the gap between germline ends came to 10 bases. The CDR3 length is 14 residues. Uncontrolled infections, pregnancy, lactation or other autoimmune diseases led to patient exclusion. The data originate from a study of Graves' ophthalmopathy and Graves' hyperthyroidism. Amplified material comprised TCR beta CDR3 regions derived from RNA transcripts. RT-PCR in the first round used HTBI primers; a second-round multiplex PCR followed. Each CDR3 protein is one row after TCRdb ran MiXCR on the multiplex PCR reads. This sample has some 210,000 distinct CDR3 sequences, with around 28% found just once.

The chain recombines TRBV3-1 with TRBJ2-7; no reliable D call. The sequence was collected from a man aged 50-60 years with Graves' ophthalmopathy. Sequencing input: peripheral blood. This chain's CDR3 is CASSQEGAGYEQYF. CDR3 nucleotides: TGTGCCAGCAGCCAAGAGGGTGCCGGTTACGAGCAGTACTTC.